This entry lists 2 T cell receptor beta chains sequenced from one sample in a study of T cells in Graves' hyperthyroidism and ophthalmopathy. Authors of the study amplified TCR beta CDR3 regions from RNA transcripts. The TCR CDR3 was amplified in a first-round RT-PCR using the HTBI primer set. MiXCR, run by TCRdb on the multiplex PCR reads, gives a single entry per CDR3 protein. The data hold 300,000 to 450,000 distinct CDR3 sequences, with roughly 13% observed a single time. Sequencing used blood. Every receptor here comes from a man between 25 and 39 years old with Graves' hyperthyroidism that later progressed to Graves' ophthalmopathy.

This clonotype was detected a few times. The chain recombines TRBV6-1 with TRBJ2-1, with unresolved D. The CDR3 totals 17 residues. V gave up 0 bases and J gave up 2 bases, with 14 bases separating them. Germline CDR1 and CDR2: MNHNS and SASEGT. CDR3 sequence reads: CASSEAPGSPPYNEQFF. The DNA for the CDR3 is TGTGCCAGCAGTGAAGCCCCTGGAAGCCCCCCCTACAATGAGCAGTTCTTC.

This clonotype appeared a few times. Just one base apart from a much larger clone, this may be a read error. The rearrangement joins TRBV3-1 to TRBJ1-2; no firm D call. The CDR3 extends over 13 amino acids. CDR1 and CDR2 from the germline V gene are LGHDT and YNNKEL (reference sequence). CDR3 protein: CASSQDRRDGHTF. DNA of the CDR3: TGTGCCAGCAGCCAAGACCGTCGAGATGGCCACACCTTC. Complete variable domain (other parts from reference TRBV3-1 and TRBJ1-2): DTAVSQTPKYLVTQMGNDKSIKCEQNLGHDTMYWYKQDSKKFLKIMFSYNNKELIINETVPNRFSPKSPDKAHLNLHINSLELGDSAVYFCASSQDRRDGHTFGSGTRLTVV.